This T cell receptor beta chain appears in the sequencing data of a study of shared clonotypes between healthy human individuals. Study observations and caveats: Blood alone was sampled, and tissue repertoires likely differ. With a few donors compared, 4.5% to 6.5% of naive CD4 clonotypes were shared.

The method was immunoSEQ multiplex PCR; TCRdb's version includes in-frame clones alone and lacks a portion of them. The repertoire holds some 2 million clones, over 85% seen once, with about 0.13% in the top ten. Per the germline V gene, CDR1 is SGHNT and CDR2 is YYREEE (reference sequence). The CDR3 consists of 14 residues. V shed 3 bases, J shed 4 bases, and the junction held 6 bases outside the gene matches. Note on this clone: As yet, its antigen is unknown.

V is TRBV5-4 and J is TRBJ2-7, with 8 positions matching TRBD1. The sequence was collected from a man between 18 and 35 years old in good health. The sample consisted of naive CD4+ T cells sorted from blood. Regarding subset: CD45RA+ positively selected. The CDR3 sequence: CASSSFGQGYEQYF. The CDR3 nucleotides are TGTGCCAGCAGCTCCTTCGGACAGGGATACGAGCAGTACTTC.